Below are 30 T cell receptor beta chains sequenced from a single sample in a study of identifying expanded T cells in peripheral blood. The assay was immunoSEQ multiplex PCR, and TCRdb's table has in-frame clones only and misses some. The sample consists of roughly 130,000 clones, approximately 86% of them appearing once. The sequenced sample consisted of blood. Every receptor here comes from a person aged 18 to 75 in good health.

The rearrangement links TRBV7-9 to TRBJ1-1; D is undetermined. CDR1 SEHNR and CDR2 FQNEAQ come from the germline V gene (reference sequence). V lost 3 bases, J lost 4 bases, and 15 bases lay in between. There are 15 residues in the CDR3. CDR3 nucleotide sequence: TGTGCCAGCAGCTTTGACCTCGCATCGATCACTGAAGCTTTCTTT. This encodes CASSFDLASITEAFF.

This chain uses TRBV7-2 with TRBJ1-2; D is undetermined. Looked up from germline, CDR1 is SGHTA and CDR2 is FQGNSA. Trimming pared 2 bases from V and 0 bases from J, leaving 7 bases between. The CDR3 length is 14 residues. The CDR3 coding sequence is TGTGCCAGCAGCTTATCGGCAGCTAACTATGGCTACACCTTC. Translated, it gives CASSLSAANYGYTF.

The gene calls are TRBV7-2 and TRBJ1-1; D might be TRBD1 (5 bases). Looked up from germline, CDR1 is SGHTA and CDR2 is FQGNSA. This CDR3 spans 14 amino acids. The V gene lost 3 bases and the J gene lost 1 base, with 9 bases spanning the gap. The CDR3 region has the DNA TGTGCCAGCAGCTTCGGGACCCCGAACACTGAAGCTTTCTTT. Protein sequence: CASSFGTPNTEAFF.

This clone was observed a single time. V is TRBV2 and J is TRBJ2-5, with D perhaps matching TRBD1 (5 bases). CDR1 is SNHLY and CDR2 is FYNNEI in the germline V gene. V lost 8 bases, J lost 5 bases, and 18 bases lay in between. The CDR3 contains 14 residues. This CDR3 is CASRRAGSAETQYF. CDR3 coding DNA: TGTGCCAGCCGTCGCGCAGGGTCAGCGGAGACCCAGTACTTC.

This chain links TRBV27 with TRBJ1-1; D is undetermined. CDR1 MNHEY and CDR2 SMNVEV come from the germline V gene (reference sequence). This CDR3 has 13 amino acids. Trimming left V 3 bases short and J 1 base short, with 6 bases between. The CDR3 here is CASSFQENTEAFF. The CDR3 DNA follows: TGTGCCAGCAGTTTTCAGGAGAACACTGAAGCTTTCTTT.

J is TRBJ2-2 and V is TRBV29-1, with 8 bases fitting TRBD1. The CDR3 runs 15 residues. Trimming at V came to 1 base and at J to 6 bases, leaving 7 bases not matched to a gene. Per germline, CDR1 SQVTM and CDR2 ANQGSEA. The CDR3 DNA follows: TGCAGCGTTGAAGGTGGACAGGGTTACGCCGGGGAGCTGTTTTTT. Its protein product is CSVEGGQGYAGELFF.

This chain joins TRBV5-1 and TRBJ2-3; 9 positions agree with TRBD2. The CDR3 is made up of 17 amino acids. With V trimmed by 0 bases and J by 3 bases, 8 bases remained unmatched. Germline loops: CDR1 SGHRS, CDR2 YFSETQ. The CDR3 loop reads CASSLDAGGEGTDTQYF. The CDR3 DNA reads TGCGCCAGCAGCTTGGACGCGGGAGGGGAAGGAACAGATACGCAGTATTTT.

The chain joins TRBV7-2 to TRBJ1-1, with 10 bases aligning to TRBD1. The CDR3 has 14 amino acids. The V gene end was trimmed by 0 bases and the J gene end by 10 bases; junction bases not matched to a gene: 5. Per the germline V gene, CDR1 is SGHTA and CDR2 is FQGNSA. The CDR3 sequence: CASSLAGTGVLAFF. The DNA of the CDR3 is TGTGCCAGCAGCTTAGCGGGGACAGGGGTTTTAGCTTTCTTT.

V usage is TRBV5-1 and J usage is TRBJ1-1; no clear D gene. Trimming took off 0 bases at V and 4 bases at J, with 7 bases between the two ends. The germline gives CDR1 SGHRS, CDR2 YFSETQ. CDR3 size: 13 residues. The CDR3 nucleotides are TGCGCCAGCAGCTTGGTCACGGCCACTGAAGCTTTCTTT. This translates into CASSLVTATEAFF.

The V call is TRBV27, the J call TRBJ1-1; maybe TRBD1 (5 bases). CDR1 and CDR2 from the germline V gene are MNHEY and SMNVEV (reference sequence). V was trimmed by 8 bases and J by 1 base, leaving 14 bases between them. This CDR3 comprises 14 residues. The DNA of the CDR3 is TGTGCCAGCCGCCTTGGGGCAGGGAACACTGAAGCTTTCTTT. It translates to CASRLGAGNTEAFF.

This chain uses TRBV29-1 with TRBJ2-7, with 7 bases fitting TRBD1. V was clipped by 6 bases and J by 3 bases; unmatched bases: 8. In germline, CDR1 is SQVTM, CDR2 ANQGSEA. This CDR3 region has 13 residues. Written as DNA, the CDR3 is TGCAGCGTCGAGGGGGCAGAAAACTACGAGCAGTACTTC. It translates to CSVEGAENYEQYF.

This chain uses TRBV27 with TRBJ2-7; D is tentatively TRBD1 or TRBD2 (6 bases each). V lost 6 bases and J 6 bases, leaving 18 bases between the germline ends. The CDR3 runs to 14 residues. Germline V gene lookup returns CDR1 MNHEY and CDR2 SMNVEV (reference sequence). In DNA form, the CDR3 reads TGTGCCAGCAGGCCCCCGGGGGCTCGGGGCGAGCAGTACTTC. It specifies CASRPPGARGEQYF.

V gene TRBV7-7 combines with J gene TRBJ2-5, with a tentative D call TRBD2 (7 bases). The germline V and J ends were trimmed by 5 bases and 2 bases, with 15 bases remaining between them. This CDR3 spans 15 amino acids. Germline values: CDR1 SSHAT, CDR2 FNYEAQ (reference sequence). The CDR3 DNA sequence: TGTGCCAGCAGCCCCCCGGGGAGGGGGCAAGAGACCCAGTACTTC. Its protein product is CASSPPGRGQETQYF.

This clone was seen once. This rearrangement joins TRBV27 to TRBJ2-7; D unresolved. The V gene's germline CDR1 is MNHEY and CDR2 SMNVEV (reference sequence). The CDR3 runs 15 residues. V was cut by 0 bases and J by 0 bases, with 9 bases left in between. CDR3 sequence reads: CASSLSFQNSYEQYF. The CDR3 nucleotides read TGTGCCAGCAGTTTATCGTTCCAAAACTCCTACGAGCAGTACTTC.

This chain joins TRBV7-9 and TRBJ1-2, with 9 bases identical to TRBD1. The J segment lost 2 bases and the V segment lost 6 bases, leaving 4 bases of the junction unmatched. From germline, CDR1 is SEHNR and CDR2 FQNEAQ (reference sequence). The length of the CDR3 is 14 residues. CDR3 in DNA: TGTGCCAGCAGTCGCGGGACAGGGAACTATGGCTACACCTTC. Translated, it gives CASSRGTGNYGYTF.

The chain couples TRBV19 to TRBJ1-3; unclear D gene. Germline lookup yields CDR1 LNHDA and CDR2 SQIVND (reference sequence). The CDR3 covers 13 residues. The V end lost 5 bases, the J end lost 0 bases, and 5 bases lay between the germline ends. CDR3 bases: TGTGCCAGTAGTCAGAGCTCTGGAAACACCATATATTTT. Translating gives CASSQSSGNTIYF.

The rearrangement links TRBV11-2 to TRBJ2-7; TRBD2 might be the D (5 bases). Germline loops: CDR1 SGHAT, CDR2 FQNNGV. The CDR3 has 15 amino acids. Trimming removed 4 bases from V and 0 bases from J, with 13 bases in between. CDR3 nucleotide sequence: TGTGCCAGCAGCTCCACAATGGCGGGCTCCTACGAGCAGTACTTC. It specifies CASSSTMAGSYEQYF.

This clone appeared a single time. V is TRBV2 and J is TRBJ2-6, with D hard to call. Germline V gives CDR1 SNHLY, CDR2 FYNNEI. CDR3 length: 14 amino acids. Between the trimmed V and J ends, which lost 2 bases and 0 bases, there was a span of 2 bases. CDR3 DNA sequence: TGTGCCAGCAGTGAAAACTCTGGGGCCAACGTCCTGACTTTC. Translating it yields CASSENSGANVLTF. Combining the CDR3 with reference TRBV2 and TRBJ2-6 gives the whole variable domain EPEVTQTPSHQVTQMGQEVILRCVPISNHLYFYWYRQILGQKVEFLVSFYNNEISEKSEIFDDQFSVERPDGSNFTLKIRSTKLEDSAMYFCASSENSGANVLTFGAGSRLTVL.

The V call is TRBV7-3, the J call TRBJ2-1; maybe TRBD2 (5 bases). The CDR3 extends over 14 amino acids. In germline, CDR1 is SGHTA, CDR2 FQGTGA. V gave up 5 bases and J gave up 6 bases, with 14 bases separating them. Here the CDR3 reads CASSLSLAGNEQFF. DNA of the CDR3: TGTGCCAGCAGCCTCTCCCTAGCCGGCAATGAGCAGTTCTTC.

This chain connects TRBV7-2 to TRBJ2-1; maybe TRBD1 (5 bases). Germline-derived CDR1 and CDR2 are SGHTA and FQGNSA. Trimming took 5 bases from V and 4 from J, leaving 15 bases between them. The CDR3 consists of 15 residues. CDR3 DNA sequence: TGTGCCAGCAGCCCCAGGGTTGGGGAATACAATGAGCAGTTCTTC. This translates into CASSPRVGEYNEQFF.

The chain employs TRBV2 and TRBJ1-4; weak D call: TRBD1 (5 bases). The CDR3 covers 14 residues. Trimming removed 3 bases at V and 6 bases at J, with 11 bases between. The V gene's germline CDR1 is SNHLY and CDR2 FYNNEI. In nucleotides, the CDR3 is TGTGCCAGCAGTGAGGGGACTCGGGATGAAAAACTGTTTTTT. Translating gives CASSEGTRDEKLFF.

This chain connects TRBV11-2 to TRBJ2-1; D might be TRBD2 (6 bases). The CDR3 has 15 amino acids. The V and J ends lost 1 base and 4 bases respectively, with 11 bases between them. CDR1 SGHAT and CDR2 FQNNGV come from the germline V gene. The CDR3 DNA reads as TGTGCCAGCAGCTTAGGAGGACTAATATACAATGAGCAGTTCTTC. Translated, it gives CASSLGGLIYNEQFF.

In this sample, this clone turned up once. The rearrangement joins TRBV6-5 to TRBJ1-2; 8 bases match TRBD1. This CDR3 has 13 amino acids. V lost 6 bases and J lost 3; bases outside the gene matches: 3. In germline, CDR1 is MNHEY, CDR2 SVGAGI. CDR3 coding DNA: TGTGCCAGCAGGCAGACAGGGGACTATGGCTACACCTTC. It translates to CASRQTGDYGYTF.

This clone was counted between two and nine times. The chain combines TRBV5-1 with TRBJ2-1; the D is unclear. The CDR3 consists of 14 residues. Trimming took off 0 bases at V and 7 bases at J, with 11 bases between the two ends. Looked up from germline, CDR1 is SGHRS and CDR2 is YFSETQ. The CDR3 region is CASSLAGLRNEQFF. The CDR3 DNA follows: TGCGCCAGCAGCTTGGCCGGCTTGAGGAATGAGCAGTTCTTC.

V is TRBV6-1 and J is TRBJ2-7; TRBD1 might be the D (6 bases). The germline CDR1 and CDR2 sequences are MNHNS and SASEGT. V was clipped by 3 bases and J by 7 bases, with 19 bases between them. This CDR3 has 15 amino acids. The CDR3 loop reads CASSDSGVGLVEQYF. The CDR3, as DNA: TGTGCCAGCAGTGACTCAGGGGTTGGATTAGTTGAGCAGTACTTC.

The J gene is TRBJ1-4, the V gene TRBV4-3; D is uncertain. Germline values: CDR1 LGHNA, CDR2 YSLEER. The CDR3 is made up of 14 amino acids. V lost 1 base and J lost 7, with 10 bases in between. The CDR3 loop is CASSQAVRGEKLFF. DNA for the CDR3: TGCGCCAGCAGCCAAGCGGTCCGAGGTGAAAAACTGTTTTTT.

The CDR3 DNA follows: TGCGCCAGCAGCTTGGAGGGTGTTGGCTTATCCACCGGGGAGCTGTTTTTT. This translates into CASSLEGVGLSTGELFF. The chain uses TRBV5-1 and TRBJ2-2; no definite D call. The germline V gene encodes CDR1 SGHRS and CDR2 YFSETQ. V was shortened by 0 bases and J by 4 bases, with 16 bases between the two germline ends. There are 17 residues in the CDR3.

This clone turned up a few times. V and J are TRBV19 and TRBJ1-2; D is uncertain. Germline V gives CDR1 LNHDA, CDR2 SQIVND (reference sequence). CDR3 length: 13 residues. Deletions cut 3 bases from V and 1 base from J, with 6 bases between. The CDR3 loop reads CASSINSNYGYTF. DNA for the CDR3: TGTGCCAGTAGTATCAATAGTAACTATGGCTACACCTTC.

The chain recombines TRBV5-1 with TRBJ2-2, with TRBD1 as a possible D gene (6 bases). The germline V gene has CDR1 SGHRS and CDR2 YFSETQ. The V gene lost 2 bases and the J gene lost 5 bases, with 13 bases spanning the gap. The CDR3 is 15 residues long. This chain's CDR3 is CASSLRDTRTGELFF. CDR3 coding DNA: TGCGCCAGCAGCTTACGGGACACAAGAACCGGGGAGCTGTTTTTT.

The rearrangement uses TRBV20-1 and TRBJ2-7; D remains unclear. Deletions cut 4 bases from V and 3 bases from J, with 7 bases between. Germline V gene data show CDR1 as DFQATT and CDR2 as SNEGSKA (reference sequence). CDR3 length: 11 amino acids. The CDR3 region has the DNA TGCAGTGCTAAGGCGGTCTACGAGCAGTACTTC. This translates into CSAKAVYEQYF.